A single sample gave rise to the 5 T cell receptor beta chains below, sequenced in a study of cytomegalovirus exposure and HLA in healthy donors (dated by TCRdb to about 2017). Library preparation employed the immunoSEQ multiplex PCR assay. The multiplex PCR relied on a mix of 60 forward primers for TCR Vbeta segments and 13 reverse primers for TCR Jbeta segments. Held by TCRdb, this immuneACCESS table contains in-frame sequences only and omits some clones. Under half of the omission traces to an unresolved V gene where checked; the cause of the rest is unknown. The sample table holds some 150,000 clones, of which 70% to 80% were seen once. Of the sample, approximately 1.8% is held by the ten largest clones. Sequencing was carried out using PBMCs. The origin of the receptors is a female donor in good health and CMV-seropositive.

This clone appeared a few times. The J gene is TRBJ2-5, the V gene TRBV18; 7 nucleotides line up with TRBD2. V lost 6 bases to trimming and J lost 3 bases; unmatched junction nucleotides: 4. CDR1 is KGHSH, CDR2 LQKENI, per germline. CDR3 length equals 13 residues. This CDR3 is CASSGLAEETQYF. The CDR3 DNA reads TGTGCCAGCTCGGGTCTAGCGGAAGAGACCCAGTACTTC.

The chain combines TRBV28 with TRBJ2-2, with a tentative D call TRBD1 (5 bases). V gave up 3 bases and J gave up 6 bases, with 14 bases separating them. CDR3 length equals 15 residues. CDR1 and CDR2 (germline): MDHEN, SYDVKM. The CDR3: CASSLRQGRAGELFF. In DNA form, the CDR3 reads TGTGCCAGCAGTTTGAGGCAGGGTAGGGCCGGGGAGCTGTTTTTT.

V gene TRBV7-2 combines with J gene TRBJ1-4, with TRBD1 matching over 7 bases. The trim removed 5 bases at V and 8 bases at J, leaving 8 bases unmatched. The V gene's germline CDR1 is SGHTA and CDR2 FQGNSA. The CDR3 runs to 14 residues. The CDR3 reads CASSPPGQLEKLFF. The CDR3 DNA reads TGTGCCAGCAGCCCCCCGGGACAGCTAGAAAAACTGTTTTTT.

Here the CDR3 reads CASSGESQETQYF. CDR3 DNA: TGTGCCAGCAGCGGAGAGAGCCAAGAGACCCAGTACTTC. J is TRBJ2-5 and V is TRBV2, with D uncertain. Germline V gene data show CDR1 as SNHLY and CDR2 as FYNNEI. V shed 6 bases and J shed 1 base, with 9 bases lying between them. CDR3 size: 13 residues.

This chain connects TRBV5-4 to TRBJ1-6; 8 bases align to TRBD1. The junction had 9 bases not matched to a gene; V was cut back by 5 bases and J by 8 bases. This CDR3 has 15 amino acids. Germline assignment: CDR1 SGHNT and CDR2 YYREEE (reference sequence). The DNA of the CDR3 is TGTGCCAGCAGACTTAGACAGGGGATGGATTCACCCCTCCACTTT. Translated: CASRLRQGMDSPLHF. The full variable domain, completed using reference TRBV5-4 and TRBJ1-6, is ETGVTQSPTHLIKTRGQQVTLRCSSQSGHNTVSWYQQALGQGPQFIFQYYREEENGRGNFPPRFSGLQFPNYSSELNVNALELDDSALYLCASRLRQGMDSPLHFGNGTRLTVT.